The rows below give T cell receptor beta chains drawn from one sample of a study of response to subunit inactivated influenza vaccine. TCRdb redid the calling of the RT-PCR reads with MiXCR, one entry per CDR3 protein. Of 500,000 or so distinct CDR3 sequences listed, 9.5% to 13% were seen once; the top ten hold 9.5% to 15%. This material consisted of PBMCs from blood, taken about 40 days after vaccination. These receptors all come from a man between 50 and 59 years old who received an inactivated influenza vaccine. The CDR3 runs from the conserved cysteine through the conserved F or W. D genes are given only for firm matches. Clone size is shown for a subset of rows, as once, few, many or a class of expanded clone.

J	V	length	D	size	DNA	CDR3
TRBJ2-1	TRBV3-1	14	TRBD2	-	TGTGCCAGCAGCTCATACCTAGCGGGAGGTGAGCAGTTCTTC	CASSSYLAGGEQFF
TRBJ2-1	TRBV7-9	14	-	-	TGTGCCAGCAGCTCAGCGACCGGCTACAATGAGCAGTTCTTC	CASSSATGYNEQFF
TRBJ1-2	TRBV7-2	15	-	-	TGTGCCAGCAGCTTGGTTCGCCAAGCTAACTATGGCTACACCTTC	CASSLVRQANYGYTF
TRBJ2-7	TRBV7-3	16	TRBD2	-	TGTGCCAGCAGCTTAACGGGGCTAGCGGGACGGGACGAGCAGTACTTC	CASSLTGLAGRDEQYF
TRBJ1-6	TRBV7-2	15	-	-	TGTGCCAGCAGCTTCAGGGGTGCCTATAATTCACCCCTCCACTTT	CASSFRGAYNSPLHF
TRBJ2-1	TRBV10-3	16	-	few	TGTGCCATCAGTGAGTCGCTGGAAAAGGGACACAATGAGCAGTTCTTC	CAISESLEKGHNEQFF
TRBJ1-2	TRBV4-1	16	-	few	TGCGCCAGCAGCCAAGATCAGGAAGGGTTGGACTATGGCTACACCTTC	CASSQDQEGLDYGYTF
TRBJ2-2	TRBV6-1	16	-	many	TGTGCCAGCAGTCGAACAGGGCGTACGAACACCGGGGAGCTGTTTTTT	CASSRTGRTNTGELFF
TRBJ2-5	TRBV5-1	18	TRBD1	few	TGCGCCAGCAGCTGGGACAGGGGGCCCTTGCGACCGAAAGAGACCCAGTACTTC	CASSWDRGPLRPKETQYF
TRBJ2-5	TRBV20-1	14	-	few	TGCAGTGCCAGCAAGGCGGGGTGGGAGGAGACCCAGTACTTC	CSASKAGWEETQYF
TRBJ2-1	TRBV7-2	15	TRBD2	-	TGTGCCAGCAGCTTAGAAGCGGGGGCTTTCAATGAGCAGTTCTTC	CASSLEAGAFNEQFF
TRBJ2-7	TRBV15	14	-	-	TGTGCCACCAGCAGAGATCTTGGTGGGAACGAGCAGTACTTC	CATSRDLGGNEQYF
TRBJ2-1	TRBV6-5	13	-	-	TGTGCCAGCAGTTACGGCAGAGCGACTGAGCAGTTCTTC	CASSYGRATEQFF
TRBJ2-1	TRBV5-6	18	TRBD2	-	TGTGCCAGCAGCTCACTCACCGGGACTAGCGGTACTTCCAATGAGCAGTTCTTC	CASSSLTGTSGTSNEQFF
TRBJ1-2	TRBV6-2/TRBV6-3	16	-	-	TGTGCCAGCAGTTACTCGGAGGGGGGATCTTTATATGGCTACACCTTC	CASSYSEGGSLYGYTF
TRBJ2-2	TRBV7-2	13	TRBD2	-	TGTGCCAGCAGCTCTGCGGGGGTAGGGGAGCTGTTTTTT	CASSSAGVGELFF
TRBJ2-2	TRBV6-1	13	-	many	TGTGCCGGCTCGAGACAGACCACCGGGGAGCTGTTTTTT	CAGSRQTTGELFF
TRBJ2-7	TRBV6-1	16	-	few	TGTGCCAGCGCCGTAGGGACGGCCCTGGGCTCCTACGAGCAGTACTTC	CASAVGTALGSYEQYF
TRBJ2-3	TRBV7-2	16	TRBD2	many	TGTGCCAGCAGCTTCCTCAGTGGCGGGAGGGGAGATACGCAGTATTTT	CASSFLSGGRGDTQYF
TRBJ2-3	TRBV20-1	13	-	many	TGCAGTGCCCGGTGGCCTGGCACAGATACGCAGTATTTT	CSARWPGTDTQYF
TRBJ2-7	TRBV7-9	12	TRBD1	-	TGTGCCAGCAGCTGGACAGGGGTCGAGCAGTACTTC	CASSWTGVEQYF
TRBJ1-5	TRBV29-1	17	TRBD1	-	TGCAGCGTGCTATACGGGACAGGGAAACATTTCAATCAGCCCCAGCATTTT	CSVLYGTGKHFNQPQHF
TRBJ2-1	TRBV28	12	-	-	TGTGTCAGCAGTTTCAGTACTAACCGGCCGCTCTTC	CVSSFSTNRPLF
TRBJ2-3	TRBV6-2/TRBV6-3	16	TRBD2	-	TGTGCCAGCAGTGGCGGAGAGCGGGACCTCACAGATACGCAGTATTTT	CASSGGERDLTDTQYF
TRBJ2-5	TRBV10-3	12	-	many	TGTGCCATCAGTGAAGGCTGGGAGACCCAGTACTTC	CAISEGWETQYF
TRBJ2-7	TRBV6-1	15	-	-	TGTGCCAGCAGTGCGCCCGGGACAAGACCCTACGAGCAGTACTTC	CASSAPGTRPYEQYF
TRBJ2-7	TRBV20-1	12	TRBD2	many	TGCAGTGCTAGAGATGGGACTAGCCCGCAGTACTTC	CSARDGTSPQYF
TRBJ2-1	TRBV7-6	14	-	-	TGTGCCAGCAGCTTCCCAGGGGGGCCTAATGAGCAGTTCTTC	CASSFPGGPNEQFF
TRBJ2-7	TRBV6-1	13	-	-	TGTGCCAGCAGTCGAAGCCTTACCTACGAGCAGTACTTC	CASSRSLTYEQYF
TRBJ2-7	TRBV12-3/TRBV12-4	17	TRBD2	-	TGTGCCAGCAGTCGGACTAGCGGGGGGTCCCGATCCTACGAGCAGTACTTC	CASSRTSGGSRSYEQYF
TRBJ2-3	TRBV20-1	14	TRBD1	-	TGCAGTGCTAGGGGAACACAGGGGGCAGATACGCAGTATTTT	CSARGTQGADTQYF
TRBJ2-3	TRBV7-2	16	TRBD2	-	TGTGCCAGCAGCTTACGAGCGGGAGGTCTCACAGATACGCAGTATTTT	CASSLRAGGLTDTQYF
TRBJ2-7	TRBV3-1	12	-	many	TGTGCCAGCAGCCAAGGCGGCAGGGAGCAGTACTTC	CASSQGGREQYF
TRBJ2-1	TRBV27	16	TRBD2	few	TGTGCCAGCAGTTGGGAGGGCCCATCTAAATACAATGAGCAGTTCTTC	CASSWEGPSKYNEQFF
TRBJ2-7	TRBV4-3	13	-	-	TGCGCCAGCAGCCAAGAAAGCCGCGGCGAGCAGTACTTC	CASSQESRGEQYF